This T cell receptor (beta chain) was obtained from a study of Tregs in tolerant kidney transplant recipients. Overall study context: The nonmyeloablative bone marrow transplants came from related graft donors, with transient mixed chimerism.

Trimming removed 6 bases from V and 2 bases from J, with 14 bases in between. The CDR3 loop spans 15 amino acids. CDR1 and CDR2 (germline): SNHLY, FYNNEI. Study-wide results and limits: Biological reproducibility was not directly addressed, but technical replication error appeared minimal. Findings come from small patient numbers and require larger validation.

CD4+CD25+CD127- Tregs, CD4+CD25- non-Tregs, CD4 and CD8 cells were sorted. TCRdb's table, derived via immunoSEQ multiplex PCR, lists solely in-frame clones and lacks some. The sample includes about 48,000 clones. For this clone: Its antigen is unidentified. The read gets to within 3 residues of the CDR3 end, and the germline J gene fills in the rest.

The rearrangement links TRBV2 to TRBJ2-1, with D perhaps TRBD2 (5 bases). This sequence originates from a human donor who received a combined kidney and bone marrow transplant. The sequencing used CD4+ T cells from blood, collected before the transplant. The CDR3 spells CASSSAGSPYNEQFF. The covered CDR3 bases are TGTGCCAGCAGCTCGGCGGGCTCTCCCTACAATGAG.